The clone carrying this T cell receptor beta chain showed up many times. The sample's time point: longitudinal time-point 1 (baseline). Volunteers at a blood bank in Maryland, USA, were the healthy controls. The data originate from a study of neurological immune-mediated disorders. In TCRdb, the 5' RACE reads were re-called with MiXCR into one record per CDR3 protein. Altogether tens of thousands of distinct CDR3 sequences are present, more than 8% being singletons, with the ten largest covering roughly 1.5%. The CDR3 is made up of 15 amino acids. Trimming took off 5 bases at V and 6 bases at J, with 18 bases between the two ends. Germline V gene sequence: CDR1 MNHEY, CDR2 SVGAGI.

Sequenced sample: PBMCs. This sequence originates from a woman aged 40 to 50 in good health. This chain links TRBV6-5 with TRBJ2-3; D is perhaps TRBD1 (6 bases). CDR3 nucleotide sequence: TGTGCCAGCAGTGACAGGCTAGCTGGGGCCGATACGCAGTATTTT. Protein: CASSDRLAGADTQYF.